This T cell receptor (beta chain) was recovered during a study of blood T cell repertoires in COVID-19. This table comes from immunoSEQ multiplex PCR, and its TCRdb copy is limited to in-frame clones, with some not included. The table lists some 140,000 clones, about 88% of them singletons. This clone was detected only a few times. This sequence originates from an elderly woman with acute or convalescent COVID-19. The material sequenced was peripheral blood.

Here the CDR3 reads CASEGQVIMNTEAFF. The CDR3 DNA sequence: TGTGCCAGCGAAGGACAGGTAATAATGAACACTGAAGCTTTCTTT. This chain links TRBV2 with TRBJ1-1; 7 nucleotides agree with TRBD1. CDR3 length: 15 residues. The V and J ends lost 8 bases and 0 bases, in that order; junction bases with no gene match: 9. CDR1 SNHLY and CDR2 FYNNEI come from the germline V gene.